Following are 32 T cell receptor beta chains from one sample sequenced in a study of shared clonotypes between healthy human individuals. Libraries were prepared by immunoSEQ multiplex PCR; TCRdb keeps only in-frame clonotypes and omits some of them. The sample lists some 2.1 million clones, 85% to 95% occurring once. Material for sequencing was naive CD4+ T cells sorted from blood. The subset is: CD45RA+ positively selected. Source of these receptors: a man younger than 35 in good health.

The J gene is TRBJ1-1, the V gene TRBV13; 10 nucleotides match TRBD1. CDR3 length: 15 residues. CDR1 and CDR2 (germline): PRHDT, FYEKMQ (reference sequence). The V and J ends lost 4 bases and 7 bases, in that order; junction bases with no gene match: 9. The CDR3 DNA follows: TGTGCCAGCAGCTCCGGGACAGGGGTCCCGTATGAAGCTTTCTTT. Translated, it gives CASSSGTGVPYEAFF.

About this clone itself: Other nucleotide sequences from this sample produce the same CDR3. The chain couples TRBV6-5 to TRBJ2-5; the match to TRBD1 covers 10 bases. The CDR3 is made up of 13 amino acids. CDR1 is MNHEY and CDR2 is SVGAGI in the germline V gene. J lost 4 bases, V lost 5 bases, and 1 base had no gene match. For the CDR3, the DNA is TGTGCCAGCAGTCGGACAGGGGGAGAGACCCAGTACTTC. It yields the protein CASSRTGGETQYF.

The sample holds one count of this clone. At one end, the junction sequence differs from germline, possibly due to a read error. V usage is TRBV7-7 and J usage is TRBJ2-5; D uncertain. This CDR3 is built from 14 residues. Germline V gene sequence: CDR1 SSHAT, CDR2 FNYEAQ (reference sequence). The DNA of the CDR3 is TGTGCTAGCAGCTTAACCGACACGTCCGCGCCCCAGTACTTC. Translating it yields CASSLTDTSAPQYF.

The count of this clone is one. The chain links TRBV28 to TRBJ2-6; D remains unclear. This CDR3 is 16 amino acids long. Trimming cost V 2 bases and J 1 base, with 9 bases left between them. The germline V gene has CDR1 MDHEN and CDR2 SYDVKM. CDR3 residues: CASSLLHESGANVLTF. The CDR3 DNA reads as TGTGCCAGCAGTTTACTACATGAATCTGGGGCCAACGTCCTGACTTTC.

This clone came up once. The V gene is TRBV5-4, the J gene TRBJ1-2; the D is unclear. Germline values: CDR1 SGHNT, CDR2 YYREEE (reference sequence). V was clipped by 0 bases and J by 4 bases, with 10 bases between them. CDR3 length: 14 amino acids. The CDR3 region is CASSLDLVSYGYTF. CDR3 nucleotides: TGTGCCAGCAGCTTGGATCTGGTCAGCTATGGCTACACCTTC.

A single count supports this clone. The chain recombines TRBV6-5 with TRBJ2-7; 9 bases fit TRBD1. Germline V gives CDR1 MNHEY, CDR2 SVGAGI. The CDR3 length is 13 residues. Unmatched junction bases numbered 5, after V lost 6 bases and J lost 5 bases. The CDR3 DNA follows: TGTGCCAGCAGACAGGGACAGGGTAACGAGCAGTACTTC. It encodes CASRQGQGNEQYF.

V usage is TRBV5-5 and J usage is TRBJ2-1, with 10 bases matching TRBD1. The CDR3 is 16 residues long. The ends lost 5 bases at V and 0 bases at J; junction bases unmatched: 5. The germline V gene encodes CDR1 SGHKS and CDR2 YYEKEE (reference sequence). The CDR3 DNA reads TGTGCCAGCAGGTCGGGACAGGGGCTCTCCTACAATGAGCAGTTCTTC. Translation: CASRSGQGLSYNEQFF.

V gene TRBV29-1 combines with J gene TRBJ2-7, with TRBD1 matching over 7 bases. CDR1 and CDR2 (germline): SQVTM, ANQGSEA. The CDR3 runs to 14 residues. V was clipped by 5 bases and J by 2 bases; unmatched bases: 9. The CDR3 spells CSVSSRQGTYEQYF. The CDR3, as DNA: TGCAGCGTTTCTTCTCGACAGGGAACCTACGAGCAGTACTTC.

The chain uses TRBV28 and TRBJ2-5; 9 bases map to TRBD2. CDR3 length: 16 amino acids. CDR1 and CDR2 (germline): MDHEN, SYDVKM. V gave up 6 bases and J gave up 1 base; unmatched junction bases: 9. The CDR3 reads CASSSLAGTPQETQYF. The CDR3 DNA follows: TGTGCCAGCAGCTCTCTAGCGGGGACTCCCCAAGAGACCCAGTACTTC.

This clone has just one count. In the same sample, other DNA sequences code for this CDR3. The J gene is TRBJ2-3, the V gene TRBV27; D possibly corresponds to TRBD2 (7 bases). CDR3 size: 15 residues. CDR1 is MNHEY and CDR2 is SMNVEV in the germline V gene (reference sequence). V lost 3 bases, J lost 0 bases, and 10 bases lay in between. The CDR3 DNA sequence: TGTGCCAGCAGTTTGGGGGGGGCTAGCACAGATACGCAGTATTTT. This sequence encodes CASSLGGASTDTQYF.

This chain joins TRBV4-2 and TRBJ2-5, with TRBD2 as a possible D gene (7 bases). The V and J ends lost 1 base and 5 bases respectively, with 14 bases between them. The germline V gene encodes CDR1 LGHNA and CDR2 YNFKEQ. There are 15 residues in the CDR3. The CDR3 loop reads CASSQGDGGRETQYF. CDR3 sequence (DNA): TGTGCCAGCAGCCAAGGGGACGGGGGGCGCGAGACCCAGTACTTC.

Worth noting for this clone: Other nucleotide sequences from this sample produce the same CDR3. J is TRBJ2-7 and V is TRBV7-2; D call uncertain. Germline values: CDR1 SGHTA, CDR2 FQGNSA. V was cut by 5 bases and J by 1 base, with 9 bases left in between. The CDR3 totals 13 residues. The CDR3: CASSLADSYEQYF. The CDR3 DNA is TGTGCCAGCAGCCTCGCAGATTCCTACGAGCAGTACTTC.

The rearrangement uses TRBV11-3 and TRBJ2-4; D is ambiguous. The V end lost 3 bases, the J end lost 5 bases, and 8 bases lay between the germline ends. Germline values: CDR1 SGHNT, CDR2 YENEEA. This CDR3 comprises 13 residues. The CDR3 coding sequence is TGTGCCAGCAGCTTGGACCGCGAAAACATTCAGTACTTC. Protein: CASSLDRENIQYF.

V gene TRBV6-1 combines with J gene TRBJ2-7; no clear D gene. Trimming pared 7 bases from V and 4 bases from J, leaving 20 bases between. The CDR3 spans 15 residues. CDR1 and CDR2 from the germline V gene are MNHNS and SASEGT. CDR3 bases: TGTGCCAGCAAATCGTCGGCCAGAGCAGAGTACGAGCAGTACTTC. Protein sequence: CASKSSARAEYEQYF.

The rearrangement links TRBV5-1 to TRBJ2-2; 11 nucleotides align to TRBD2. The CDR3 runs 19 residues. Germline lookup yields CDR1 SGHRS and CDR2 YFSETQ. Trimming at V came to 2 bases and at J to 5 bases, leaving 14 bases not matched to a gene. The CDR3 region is CASSFLVLLAGVGTGELFF. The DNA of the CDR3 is TGCGCCAGCAGCTTTCTAGTTCTACTAGCGGGAGTTGGTACCGGGGAGCTGTTTTTT.

The CDR3 loop is CASSSGTMNTEAFF. The CDR3 DNA follows: TGTGCCAGCTCGTCCGGGACAATGAACACTGAAGCTTTCTTT. The V gene is TRBV18, the J gene TRBJ1-1, with TRBD1 as a possible D gene (6 bases). CDR3 length: 14 residues. Germline CDR1 is KGHSH and CDR2 is LQKENI. Trimming stripped 6 bases from V and 0 bases from J, with 11 bases between. Complete variable domain (other parts from reference TRBV18 and TRBJ1-1): NAGVMQNPRHLVRRRGQEARLRCSPMKGHSHVYWYRQLPEEGLKFMVYLQKENIIDESGMPKERFSAEFPKEGPSILRIQQVVRGDSAAYFCASSSGTMNTEAFFGQGTRLTVV.

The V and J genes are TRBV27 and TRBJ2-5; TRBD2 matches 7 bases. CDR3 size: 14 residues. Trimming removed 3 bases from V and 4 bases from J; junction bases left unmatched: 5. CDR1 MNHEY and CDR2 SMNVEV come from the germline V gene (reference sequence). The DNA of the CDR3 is TGTGCCAGCAGTTTCTCAGGGAGGGGAGAGACCCAGTACTTC. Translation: CASSFSGRGETQYF.

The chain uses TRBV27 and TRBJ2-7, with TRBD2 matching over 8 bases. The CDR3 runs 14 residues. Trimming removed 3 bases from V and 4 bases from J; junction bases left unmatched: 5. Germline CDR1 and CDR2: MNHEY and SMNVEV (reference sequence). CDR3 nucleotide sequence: TGTGCCAGCAGTTTTTCAGCGGGAGCGTACGAGCAGTACTTC. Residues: CASSFSAGAYEQYF.

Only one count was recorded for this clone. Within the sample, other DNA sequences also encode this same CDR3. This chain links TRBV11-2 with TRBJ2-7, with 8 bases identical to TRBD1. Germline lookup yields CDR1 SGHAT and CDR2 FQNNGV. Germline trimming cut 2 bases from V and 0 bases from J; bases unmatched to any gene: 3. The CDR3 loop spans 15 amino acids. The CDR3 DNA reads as TGTGCCAGCAGCTTATTGGACAGGGCCTCCTACGAGCAGTACTTC. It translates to CASSLLDRASYEQYF.

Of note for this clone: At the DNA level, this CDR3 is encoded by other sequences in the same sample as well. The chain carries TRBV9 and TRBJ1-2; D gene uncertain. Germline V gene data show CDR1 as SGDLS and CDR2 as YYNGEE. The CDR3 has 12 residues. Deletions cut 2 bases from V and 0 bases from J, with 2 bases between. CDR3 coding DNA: TGTGCCAGCAGCGTCCCTAACTATGGCTACACCTTC. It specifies CASSVPNYGYTF.

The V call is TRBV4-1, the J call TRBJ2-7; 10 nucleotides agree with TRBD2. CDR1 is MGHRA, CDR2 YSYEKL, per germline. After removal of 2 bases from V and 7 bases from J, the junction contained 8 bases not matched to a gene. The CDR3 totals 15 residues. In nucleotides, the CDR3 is TGCGCCAGCAGCCAAAGGATCAGCGGGGGGGCTGAGCAGTACTTC. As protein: CASSQRISGGAEQYF.

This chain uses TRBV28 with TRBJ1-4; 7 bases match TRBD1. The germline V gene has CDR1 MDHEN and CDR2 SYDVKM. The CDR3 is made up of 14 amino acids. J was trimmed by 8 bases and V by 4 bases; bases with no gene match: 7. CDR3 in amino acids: CASSSTGVREKLFF. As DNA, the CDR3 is TGTGCCAGCAGTTCAACAGGGGTACGAGAAAAACTGTTTTTT.

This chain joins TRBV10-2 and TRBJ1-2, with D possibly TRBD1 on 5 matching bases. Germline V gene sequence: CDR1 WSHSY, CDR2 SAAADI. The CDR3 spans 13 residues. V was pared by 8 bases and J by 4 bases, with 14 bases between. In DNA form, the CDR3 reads TGCGCCAGCCGATCCGGGGGGATCTATGGCTACACCTTC. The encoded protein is CASRSGGIYGYTF.

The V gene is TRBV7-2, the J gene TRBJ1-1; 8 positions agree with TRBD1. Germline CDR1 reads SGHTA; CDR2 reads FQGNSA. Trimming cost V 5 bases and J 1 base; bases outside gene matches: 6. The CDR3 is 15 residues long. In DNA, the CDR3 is TGTGCCAGCAGCACTCAGGGGGCCGGGAACACTGAAGCTTTCTTT. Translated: CASSTQGAGNTEAFF.

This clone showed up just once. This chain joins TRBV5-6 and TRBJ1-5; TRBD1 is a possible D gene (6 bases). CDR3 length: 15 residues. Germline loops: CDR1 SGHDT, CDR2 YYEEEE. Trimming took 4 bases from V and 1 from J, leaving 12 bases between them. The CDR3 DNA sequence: TGTGCCAGCAGCAACTGGGGGCTAAGCAATCAGCCCCAGCATTTT. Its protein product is CASSNWGLSNQPQHF.

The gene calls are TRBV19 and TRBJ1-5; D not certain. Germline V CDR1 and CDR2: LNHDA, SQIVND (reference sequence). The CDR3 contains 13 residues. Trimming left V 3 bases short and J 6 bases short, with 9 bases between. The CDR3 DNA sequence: TGTGCCAGTAGTATCCCCAAGGGTCAGCCCCAGCATTTT. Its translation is CASSIPKGQPQHF.

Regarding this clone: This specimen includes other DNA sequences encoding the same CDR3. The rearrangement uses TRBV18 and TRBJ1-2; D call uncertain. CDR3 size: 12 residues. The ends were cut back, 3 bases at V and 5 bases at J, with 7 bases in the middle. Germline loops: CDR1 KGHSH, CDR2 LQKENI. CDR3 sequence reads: CASSPTNYGYTF. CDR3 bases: TGTGCCAGCTCACCGACGAATTATGGCTACACCTTC.

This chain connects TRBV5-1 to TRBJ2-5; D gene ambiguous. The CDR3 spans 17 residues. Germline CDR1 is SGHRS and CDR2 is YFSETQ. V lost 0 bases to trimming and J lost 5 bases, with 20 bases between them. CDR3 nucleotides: TGCGCCAGCAGCTTGGCCGGCGCGGCATCCCAAAGGGAGACCCAGTACTTC. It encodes CASSLAGAASQRETQYF.

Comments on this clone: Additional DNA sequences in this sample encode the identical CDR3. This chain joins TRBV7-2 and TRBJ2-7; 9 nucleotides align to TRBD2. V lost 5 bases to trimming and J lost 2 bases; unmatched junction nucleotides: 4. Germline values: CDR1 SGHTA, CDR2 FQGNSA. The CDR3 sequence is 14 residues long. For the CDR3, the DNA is TGTGCCAGCAGCCTTTTAGCGGGAGCCTACGAGCAGTACTTC. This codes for CASSLLAGAYEQYF.

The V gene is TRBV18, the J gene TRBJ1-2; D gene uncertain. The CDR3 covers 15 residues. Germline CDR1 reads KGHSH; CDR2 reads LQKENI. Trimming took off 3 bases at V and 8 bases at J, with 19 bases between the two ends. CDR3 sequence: CASSPTRVEMNGYTF. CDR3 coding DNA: TGTGCCAGCTCACCGACGAGGGTGGAGATGAACGGCTACACCTTC.

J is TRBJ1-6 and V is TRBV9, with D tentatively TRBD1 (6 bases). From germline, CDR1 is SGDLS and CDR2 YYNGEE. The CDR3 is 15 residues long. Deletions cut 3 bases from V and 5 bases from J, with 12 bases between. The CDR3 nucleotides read TGTGCCAGCAGCGATTTCACAGGGAATAATTCACCCCTCCACTTT. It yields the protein CASSDFTGNNSPLHF.

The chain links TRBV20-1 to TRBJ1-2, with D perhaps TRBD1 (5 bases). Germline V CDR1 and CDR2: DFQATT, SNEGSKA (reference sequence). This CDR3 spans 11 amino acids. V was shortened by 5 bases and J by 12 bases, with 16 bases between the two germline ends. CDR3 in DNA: TGCAGTGCTGCGGCCCAGGGTGGGGACACCTTC. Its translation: CSAAAQGGDTF.